This T cell receptor beta chain was captured by sequencing in a study of T-cell memory formation after mild COVID-19. TCRdb re-analysed the 5' RACE reads in MiXCR, keeping a single row per CDR3 protein. This table holds about 270,000 distinct CDR3 sequences, over 15% found once. The sample was PBMCs or a T cell subset sorted from them (not recorded which). The clonotype originates from a man aged 18 to 30 who had mild COVID-19 (a few samples of this study predate the infection). Cell type and time point are not known.

The CDR3 nucleotides are TGCGCCAGCAGCCTGGACTTTAAAGAGACCCAGTACTTC. Its protein is CASSLDFKETQYF. The chain employs TRBV4-3 and TRBJ2-5; possible D gene TRBD2, 5 bases. V was cut by 4 bases and J by 3 bases, with 9 bases left in between. Germline-derived CDR1 and CDR2 are LGHNA and YSLEER. The CDR3 sequence is 13 residues long.